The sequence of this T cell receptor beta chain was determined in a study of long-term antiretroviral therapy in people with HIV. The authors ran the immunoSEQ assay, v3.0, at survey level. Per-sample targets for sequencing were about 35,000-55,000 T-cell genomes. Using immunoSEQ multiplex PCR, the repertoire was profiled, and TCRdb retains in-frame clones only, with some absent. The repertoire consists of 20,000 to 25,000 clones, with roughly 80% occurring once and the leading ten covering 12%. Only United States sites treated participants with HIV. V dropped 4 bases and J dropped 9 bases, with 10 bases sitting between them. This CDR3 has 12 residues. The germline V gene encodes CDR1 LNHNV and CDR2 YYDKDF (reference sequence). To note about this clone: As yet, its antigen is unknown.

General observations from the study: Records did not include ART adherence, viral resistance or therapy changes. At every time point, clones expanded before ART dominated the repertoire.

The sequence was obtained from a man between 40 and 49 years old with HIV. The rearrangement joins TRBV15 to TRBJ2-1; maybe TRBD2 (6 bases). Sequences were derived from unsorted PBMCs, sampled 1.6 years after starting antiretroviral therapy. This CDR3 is CATSTLGGEQFF. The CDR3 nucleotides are TGTGCCACCAGCACCCTGGGGGGTGAGCAGTTCTTC. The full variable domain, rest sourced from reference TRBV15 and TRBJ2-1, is DAMVIQNPRYQVTQFGKPVTLSCSQTLNHNVMYWYQQKSSQAPKLLFHYYDKDFNNEADTPDNFQSRRPNTSFCFLDIRSPGLGDTAMYLCATSTLGGEQFFGPGTRLTVL.